The rows below give T cell receptor beta chains drawn from one sample of a study of early stage breast cancer tumors. Using immunoSEQ multiplex PCR, the repertoire was profiled, and TCRdb retains in-frame clones only, with some absent. The sample consists of 9,000 to 10,000 clones, roughly 68% of them appearing once. Material for sequencing was breast tumor tissue. These receptors all stem from a person in their fifties with breast cancer. CDR3s include the opening cysteine and the closing phenylalanine or tryptophan. The D gene is left open where the match is weak. Only part of the rows carry a size: once, few, many, or a class if the clone is expanded.

size,V,D,J,CDR3,DNA
.,TRBV5-1,TRBD1,TRBJ2-2,CASSWDRGRGGELFF,TGCGCCAGCAGTTGGGACAGGGGGCGAGGCGGGGAGCTGTTTTTT
few,TRBV2,TRBD1,TRBJ1-4,CASKDRGLGNEKLFF,TGTGCCAGCAAGGACAGGGGGCTTGGTAATGAAAAACTGTTTTTT
.,TRBV5-1,TRBD1,TRBJ1-2,CASRTGGFYGYTF,TGCGCCAGCAGGACAGGGGGCTTCTATGGCTACACCTTC
.,TRBV7-9,.,TRBJ1-4,CASSTLQGPNEKLFF,TGTGCCAGCAGCACACTACAGGGACCTAATGAAAAACTGTTTTTT
.,TRBV4-3,TRBD1,TRBJ2-1,CASSQDEDRVNEQFF,TGCGCCAGCAGCCAAGATGAGGACAGGGTCAATGAGCAGTTCTTC
.,TRBV28,TRBD2,TRBJ2-1,CASSLLGGLANFHEQFF,TGTGCCAGCAGTTTGTTGGGGGGACTAGCTAACTTCCATGAGCAGTTCTTC
once,TRBV15,.,TRBJ2-3,CATSRDRADTDTQYF,TGTGCCACCAGCAGAGATAGGGCAGACACAGATACGCAGTATTTT
.,TRBV9,TRBD1,TRBJ1-2,CASSPRVGGQSNYGYTF,TGTGCCAGCAGCCCTAGGGTTGGGGGACAGTCTAACTATGGCTACACCTTC
.,TRBV5-4,.,TRBJ2-1,CASSYLGNNEQFF,TGTGCCAGCAGCTACCTAGGGAACAATGAGCAGTTCTTC
.,TRBV11-1,.,TRBJ2-2,CASSSSLFTGELVF,TGTGCCAGCAGCTCGAGTCTCTTCACCGGGGAGCTGGTTTTT
.,TRBV19,.,TRBJ1-3,CASRPGPGLGNTIYF,TGTGCCAGTAGGCCCGGGCCAGGGCTTGGAAACACCATATATTTT
once,TRBV7-2,TRBD1,TRBJ1-1,CASSPQGQGVSTEAFF,TGTGCCAGCAGCCCACAGGGACAGGGGGTGAGCACTGAAGCTTTCTTT
few,TRBV15,.,TRBJ1-1,CATSSPPGTLNTEAFF,TGTGCCACCAGCAGCCCTCCAGGGACCCTGAACACTGAAGCTTTCTTT
once,TRBV7-3,.,TRBJ1-5,CASSPSGGSQPQHF,TGTGCCAGCAGCCCGTCCGGGGGTTCCCAGCCCCAGCATTTT
.,TRBV29-1,.,TRBJ1-3,CSVEPGVGNTIYF,TGCAGCGTTGAACCAGGGGTCGGAAACACCATATATTTT
.,TRBV7-6,TRBD2,TRBJ2-5,CASSMSSGRVQETQYF,TGTGCCAGCAGCATGTCTAGCGGGAGGGTTCAAGAGACCCAGTACTTC
.,TRBV9,.,TRBJ2-2,CASSTPRTLRGTGELFF,TGTGCCAGCAGCACCCCCCGGACCCTTCGAGGCACCGGGGAGCTGTTTTTT
.,TRBV2,TRBD2,TRBJ2-2,CASSGTSGIVGELFF,TGTGCCAGCAGTGGGACTAGCGGGATTGTCGGGGAGCTGTTTTTT
few,TRBV18,.,TRBJ2-2,CASSPLDTLGELFF,TGTGCCAGCTCACCATTGGACACACTCGGGGAGCTGTTTTTT
.,TRBV5-6,.,TRBJ2-4,CASSWTLAKNIQYF,TGTGCCAGCAGCTGGACCTTAGCCAAAAACATTCAGTACTTC
.,TRBV5-6,.,TRBJ2-1,CASSPNPKLDEQFF,TGTGCCAGCAGCCCCAATCCTAAGCTCGATGAGCAGTTCTTC
.,TRBV15,.,TRBJ2-3,CATGKHGTDTQYF,TGTGCCACCGGGAAGCACGGCACAGATACGCAGTATTTT
.,TRBV28,.,TRBJ1-6,CASSGGGGNSPLHF,TGTGCCAGCAGTGGGGGGGGCGGGAATTCACCCCTCCACTTT
.,TRBV6-1,.,TRBJ2-7,CASRVGNEQYF,TGTGCCAGCAGGGTTGGAAACGAGCAGTACTTC
.,TRBV4-2,.,TRBJ2-1,CASSQVTGNSYNEQFF,TGTGCCAGCAGCCAAGTCACCGGAAACTCCTACAATGAGCAGTTCTTC
few,TRBV27,TRBD2,TRBJ2-3,CATTGEGTNTQYF,TGTGCCACGACGGGGGAGGGCACAAATACGCAGTATTTT
.,TRBV10-1,.,TRBJ2-1,CASSESPANEQFF,TGCGCCAGCAGTGAGTCCCCCGCCAATGAGCAGTTCTTC
.,TRBV5-5,TRBD2,TRBJ2-2,CASSPRNSGGSGELFF,TGTGCCAGCAGCCCTCGGAATAGCGGGGGGTCCGGGGAGCTGTTTTTT
.,TRBV4-3,.,TRBJ1-4,CASSQDHQIRNEKLFF,TGCGCCAGCAGCCAAGATCATCAGATCAGAAATGAAAAACTGTTTTTT
once,TRBV4-2,.,TRBJ2-7,CASSQDPANSYEQYF,TGTGCCAGCAGCCAAGATCCTGCGAACTCCTACGAGCAGTACTTC
.,TRBV4-1,.,TRBJ2-3,CASSQVRAGGTDTQYF,TGCGCCAGCAGCCAAGTTAGAGCGGGCGGCACAGATACGCAGTATTTT
.,TRBV7-5,.,TRBJ2-1,CVRHPRGSSVAEQFF,TGTGTCAGACATCCCCGCGGGTCCTCAGTGGCTGAGCAGTTCTTC
.,TRBV15,TRBD1,TRBJ1-2,CATRSTGDYGYTF,TGTGCCACTAGAAGTACAGGGGACTATGGCTACACCTTC
.,TRBV21-1,.,TRBJ2-6,CASSTRLAVPSGANVLTF,TGTGCCAGCAGCACCCGACTAGCGGTACCCTCTGGGGCCAACGTCCTGACTTTC
.,TRBV14,.,TRBJ2-7,CASRKGGTYEQYF,TGTGCCAGCCGAAAGGGGGGAACCTACGAGCAGTACTTC
.,TRBV5-5,TRBD2,TRBJ2-2,CASRQASGRVGGELFF,TGTGCCAGCAGGCAGGCGTCAGGGAGGGTAGGCGGGGAGCTGTTTTTT
.,TRBV6-1,.,TRBJ2-7,CASSELGQRPYEQYF,TGTGCCAGCAGTGAATTGGGCCAAAGGCCGTACGAGCAGTACTTC
.,TRBV28,.,TRBJ1-2,CASSSPRRVLLGYTF,TGTGCCAGCAGTTCGCCCCGCAGGGTTTTACTCGGCTACACCTTC
.,TRBV9,.,TRBJ1-3,CASSVAVGPGNTIYF,TGTGCCAGCAGCGTAGCGGTGGGGCCTGGAAACACCATATATTTT
.,TRBV2,.,TRBJ1-6,CASSPQGGTNSPLHF,TGTGCCAGCAGTCCACAGGGAGGGACTAATTCACCCCTCCACTTT
.,TRBV9,.,TRBJ2-5,CASSPGGGSETQYF,TGTGCCAGCAGCCCAGGGGGGGGATCAGAGACCCAGTACTTC
.,TRBV2,TRBD1,TRBJ2-6,CASWGQGFSGANVLTF,TGTGCCAGTTGGGGACAGGGTTTTTCCGGGGCCAACGTCCTGACTTTC
.,TRBV5-5,.,TRBJ2-7,CASSSWTRTYEQYF,TGTGCCAGCAGCTCCTGGACACGTACCTACGAGCAGTACTTC
.,TRBV28,TRBD1,TRBJ1-4,CASTGGREKLFF,TGTGCCAGTACAGGGGGCCGGGAAAAACTGTTTTTT
.,TRBV5-4,.,TRBJ2-7,CASSFHSYEQYF,TGTGCCAGCAGCTTCCACTCCTACGAGCAGTACTTC
.,TRBV19,TRBD1,TRBJ1-4,CASLDRANEKLFF,TGTGCCAGCCTAGACAGGGCTAATGAAAAACTGTTTTTT
.,TRBV19,.,TRBJ1-3,CASNPIWGGNTIYF,TGTGCCAGTAATCCTATCTGGGGCGGAAACACCATATATTTT
.,TRBV2,TRBD1,TRBJ2-7,CASSENRGEYYEQYF,TGTGCCAGCAGTGAAAACAGGGGGGAATACTACGAGCAGTACTTC
.,TRBV7-8,.,TRBJ2-7,CASSSVSLGYEQYF,TGTGCCAGCAGCTCCGTCTCGTTGGGATACGAGCAGTACTTC
.,TRBV29-1,TRBD1,TRBJ1-5,CSVLMVRDRGPQHF,TGCAGCGTTCTGATGGTCCGGGACAGGGGGCCCCAGCATTTT
.,TRBV5-1,TRBD1,TRBJ1-4,CASRTGTGGEEKLFF,TGCGCCAGCAGAACCGGGACAGGGGGAGAGGAAAAACTGTTTTTT
.,TRBV13,TRBD2,TRBJ2-5,CASSPPGRGEETQYF,TGTGCCAGCAGCCCCCCGGGGCGGGGGGAAGAGACCCAGTACTTC
.,TRBV15,.,TRBJ2-6,CATSRDSGAGANVLTF,TGTGCCACCAGCAGAGATTCCGGGGCTGGGGCCAACGTCCTGACTTTC
.,TRBV19,TRBD1,TRBJ2-7,CASSISGQGIYEQYF,TGTGCCAGTAGTATATCGGGACAGGGAATTTACGAGCAGTACTTC
.,TRBV30,.,TRBJ2-7,CAWSVEGVYEQYF,TGTGCCTGGAGTGTAGAGGGGGTTTACGAGCAGTACTTC
few,TRBV9,TRBD1,TRBJ2-2,CASSASTSSSWGQGGGELFF,TGTGCCAGCAGCGCCTCGACGTCCTCTTCGTGGGGACAGGGGGGCGGGGAGCTGTTTTTT
.,TRBV9,TRBD2,TRBJ2-1,CASSVAGGPYNEQFF,TGTGCCAGCAGCGTAGCGGGGGGGCCTTACAATGAGCAGTTCTTC
.,TRBV6-6,.,TRBJ2-3,CASSYDGDTQYF,TGTGCCAGCAGTTACGATGGAGATACGCAGTATTTT